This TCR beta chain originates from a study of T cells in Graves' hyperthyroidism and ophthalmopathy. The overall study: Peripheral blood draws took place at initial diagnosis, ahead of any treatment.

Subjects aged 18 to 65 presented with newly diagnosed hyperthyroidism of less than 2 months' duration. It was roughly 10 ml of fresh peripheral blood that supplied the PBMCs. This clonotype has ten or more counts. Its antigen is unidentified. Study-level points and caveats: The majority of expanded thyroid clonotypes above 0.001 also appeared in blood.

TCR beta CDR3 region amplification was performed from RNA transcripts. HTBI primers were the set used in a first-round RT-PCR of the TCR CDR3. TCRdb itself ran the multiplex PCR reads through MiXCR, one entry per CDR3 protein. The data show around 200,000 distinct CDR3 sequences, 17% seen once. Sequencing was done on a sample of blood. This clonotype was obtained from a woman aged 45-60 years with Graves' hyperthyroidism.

CDR3 sequence reads: CASSPLPGTNEKLFF. The DNA of the CDR3 is TGTGCCAGCAGCCCCCTTCCTGGCACTAATGAAAAACTGTTTTTT. The rearrangement uses TRBV3-1 and TRBJ1-4; no definite D call. Germline CDR1 reads LGHDT; CDR2 reads YNNKEL (reference sequence). V gave up 4 bases and J gave up 2 bases, with 11 bases separating them. The CDR3 runs 15 residues. The complete variable domain, with remaining parts taken from reference TRBV3-1 and TRBJ1-4, reads DTAVSQTPKYLVTQMGNDKSIKCEQNLGHDTMYWYKQDSKKFLKIMFSYNNKELIINETVPNRFSPKSPDKAHLNLHINSLELGDSAVYFCASSPLPGTNEKLFFGSGTQLSVL.